The clone carrying this T cell receptor (beta chain) appeared a few times. Using its own MiXCR run on the RT-PCR reads, TCRdb lists one record per CDR3 protein. Of about 680,000 distinct CDR3 sequences in the sample, 13% to 15% were seen once. V lost 2 bases and J lost 5, with 7 bases in between. In germline, CDR1 is MDHEN, CDR2 SYDVKM. CDR3 length: 12 residues. The rearrangement links TRBV28 to TRBJ2-7; D is uncertain. What was sequenced was memory CD4+ T cells from blood. The sequence derives from a female donor in good health, serving as a healthy control. CDR3 in amino acids: CASSLMPDEQYF. The CDR3 nucleotides read TGTGCCAGCAGTTTAATGCCGGACGAGCAGTACTTC.